This T cell receptor (beta chain) was recovered during a study of blood T cell repertoires in COVID-19. Some clones are missing from TCRdb's copy, which holds only in-frame ones; the method was immunoSEQ multiplex PCR. Seen here are about 200,000 clones, approximately 81% observed once, and the top ten hold approximately 18%. The CDR3 is 14 amino acids. Germline V gives CDR1 SGHVS, CDR2 FQNEAQ. V was pared by 6 bases and J by 2 bases, with 10 bases between. The clonotype was recovered from a person aged 70 to 85 with COVID-19, enrolled during active disease. The sequenced sample consisted of peripheral blood. This chain connects TRBV7-8 to TRBJ2-2, with D perhaps TRBD1 (5 bases). CDR3 in amino acids: CASRRQTNTGELFF. In nucleotides, the CDR3 is TGTGCCAGCAGGCGACAGACTAACACCGGGGAGCTGTTTTTT.